This T cell receptor beta chain appears in the sequencing data of a study of shared clonotypes between healthy human individuals. The germline V gene has CDR1 SGHTA and CDR2 FQGNSA. The CDR3 is 13 residues long. V was clipped by 2 bases and J by 8 bases, with 7 bases between them. Genomic DNA from each subset was divided evenly over several immunoSEQ plates. The assay was immunoSEQ multiplex PCR, and TCRdb's table has in-frame clones only and misses some. The sample shows approximately 2.5 million clones, 90% to 95% of them seen only once. Specimen: naive CD4+ T cells from PBMCs. Subset here: CD45RA+ positively selected. The chain links TRBV7-2 to TRBJ1-6; no reliable D call. This receptor was identified in a man aged 18 to 35 in good health. Some clones in this sample may be carry-over from other donors' samples. The CDR3 DNA reads TGTGCCAGCAGCTTAATGAGGGATTCACCCCTCCACTTT. Amino acid sequence: CASSLMRDSPLHF.